What follows is one T cell receptor beta chain and its context. What it binds is unknown. Clones were sequenced by immunoSEQ multiplex PCR, and TCRdb holds only the in-frame ones, with some missing. The sample yields approximately 8,500 clones, approximately 80% seen once. Germline CDR1 is MRHNA and CDR2 is SNTAGT. After removal of 3 bases from V and 7 bases from J, the junction contained 8 bases not matched to a gene. The CDR3 is made up of 16 amino acids. These data belong to a study of regulatory and conventional T cells in RAG deficiency. Study-level results: RAG-deficient patients showed markedly lower Shannon entropy and higher Simpson indices than control T-cell subsets. Sorted Omenn CD25-high CD127-low cells may not be bona fide Tregs. Omenn patients showed >75% Treg-Tconv overlap and shorter CDR3 lengths. Other subsets showed approximately 9.6-fold reductions, but Treg unique TCR beta sequences fell roughly 96-fold in these patients.

These data were likewise used in another study, on regulatory T cells. That study adds: The PCR used 52 TRBV and 13 TRBJ primers.

This TCR came from a human donor in good health. The specimen was CD8+ T cells sorted from blood. The genes are TRBV6-4 and TRBJ1-6, with TRBD1 identical over 8 bases. CDR3 amino acids: CASSELGQVLNSPLHF. The DNA for the CDR3 is TGTGCCAGCAGTGAATTGGGACAGGTCTTAAATTCACCCCTCCACTTT.